These 15 T cell receptor beta chains originate from one sample sequenced in a study of cytomegalovirus exposure and HLA in healthy donors. This PCR relied on a set of 60 Vbeta primers and 13 Jbeta primers. This table comes from immunoSEQ multiplex PCR, and its TCRdb copy is limited to in-frame clones, with some not included. Among 150,000 or so clones listed, 60% to 85% were seen once. The sequenced material came from PBMCs. These receptor sequences come from a man aged 25-40 years in good health and CMV-seronegative.

This clone was observed a single time. V and J are TRBV4-1 and TRBJ2-1, with 8 nucleotides matching TRBD1. The junction had 8 bases not matched to a gene; V was cut back by 4 bases and J by 6 bases. This CDR3 spans 15 amino acids. Germline V gene data show CDR1 as MGHRA and CDR2 as YSYEKL. In DNA, the CDR3 is TGCGCCAGCAGCCCTCAGGGGGCGCGTTCCAATGAGCAGTTCTTC. Translated: CASSPQGARSNEQFF.

The rearrangement uses TRBV5-6 and TRBJ2-7, with a tentative D call TRBD2 (5 bases). Trimming pared 2 bases from V and 2 bases from J, leaving 8 bases between. Germline CDR1 and CDR2: SGHDT and YYEEEE. This CDR3 comprises 13 residues. The CDR3 DNA is TGTGCCAGCAGCTTCGGGATCCCCTACGAGCAGTACTTC. Translated: CASSFGIPYEQYF. The full variable domain, rest sourced from reference TRBV5-6 and TRBJ2-7, is DAGVTQSPTHLIKTRGQQVTLRCSPKSGHDTVSWYQQALGQGPQFIFQYYEEEERQRGNFPDRFSGHQFPNYSSELNVNALLLGDSALYLCASSFGIPYEQYFGPGTRLTVT.

In its sample, this clone was seen a few times. The rearrangement uses TRBV5-4 and TRBJ2-3; a possible D gene is TRBD2 (5 bases). Per germline, CDR1 SGHNT and CDR2 YYREEE (reference sequence). V was pared by 4 bases and J by 7 bases, with 19 bases between. The CDR3 runs 15 residues. The CDR3, as DNA: TGTGCCAGCAGCCCCTTGGGCGGGCCCACGAATACGCAGTATTTT. Encoded protein: CASSPLGGPTNTQYF.

The genes are TRBV29-1 and TRBJ1-2; no firm D call. The CDR3 runs to 12 residues. V was pared by 3 bases and J by 5 bases, with 10 bases between. The germline V gene has CDR1 SQVTM and CDR2 ANQGSEA. This CDR3 reads CSVEAGVYGYTF. The DNA for the CDR3 is TGCAGCGTTGAGGCCGGGGTTTATGGCTACACCTTC.

The chain has TRBV30 and TRBJ1-5; tentative D call: TRBD1 (5 bases). The V end lost 0 bases, the J end lost 2 bases, and 14 bases lay between the germline ends. The CDR3 runs to 16 residues. The germline V gene encodes CDR1 GTSNPN and CDR2 SVGIG (reference sequence). The CDR3 here is CAWSVGAGRGNQPQHF. The CDR3 DNA reads as TGTGCCTGGAGTGTCGGTGCGGGGCGAGGCAATCAGCCCCAGCATTTT.

This chain connects TRBV7-8 to TRBJ1-1; possibly TRBD1 for D (5 bases). Germline V gives CDR1 SGHVS, CDR2 FQNEAQ. With 5 bases removed from V and 5 bases from J, the gap between germline ends came to 12 bases. CDR3 length: 13 residues. The CDR3 is CASSQRGGTEAFF. DNA of the CDR3: TGTGCCAGCAGCCAGCGGGGGGGGACTGAAGCTTTCTTT.

The chain employs TRBV19 and TRBJ2-3; D is possibly TRBD1 (5 bases). Trimming shortened V by 0 bases and J by 0 bases, and 10 bases separated the two germline ends. CDR1 and CDR2 (germline): LNHDA, SQIVND (reference sequence). This CDR3 region has 16 residues. The CDR3 nucleotides are TGTGCCAGTAGTATAGATGGCAGGGCGAGCACAGATACGCAGTATTTT. This translates into CASSIDGRASTDTQYF. Variable domain in full (rest from reference TRBV19 and TRBJ2-3): DGGITQSPKYLFRKEGQNVTLSCEQNLNHDAMYWYRQDPGQGLRLIYYSQIVNDFQKGDIAEGYSVSREKKESFPLTVTSAQKNPTAFYLCASSIDGRASTDTQYFGPGTRLTVL.

This clone occurred once. This chain joins TRBV10-3 and TRBJ2-1; D is unresolved. V lost 3 bases and J 4 bases, leaving 4 bases between the germline ends. Germline CDR1 and CDR2: ENHRY and SYGVKD. The CDR3 is made up of 12 amino acids. CDR3 bases: TGTGCCATCAGTGACCCATACAATGAGCAGTTCTTC. Its translation: CAISDPYNEQFF.

This sequence joins TRBV11-2 and TRBJ2-7, with D maybe TRBD2 (7 bases). CDR3 length: 13 amino acids. Germline V CDR1 and CDR2: SGHAT, FQNNGV. Trimming stripped 5 bases from V and 4 bases from J, with 12 bases between. Here the CDR3 reads CASSEQGGYEQYF. In DNA form, the CDR3 reads TGTGCCAGCAGCGAACAGGGAGGGTACGAGCAGTACTTC.

The chain links TRBV30 to TRBJ2-1, with D maybe TRBD1 (5 bases). Germline-derived CDR1 and CDR2 are GTSNPN and SVGIG (reference sequence). CDR3 length equals 11 residues. The ends were cut back, 5 bases at V and 9 bases at J, with 11 bases in the middle. The CDR3 reads CAWQTVLEQFF. CDR3 bases: TGTGCCTGGCAGACAGTTCTTGAGCAGTTCTTC.

V usage is TRBV29-1 and J usage is TRBJ2-7; 13 bases map to TRBD2. Germline V gene data show CDR1 as SQVTM and CDR2 as ANQGSEA. The J segment lost 5 bases and the V segment lost 6 bases, leaving 4 bases of the junction unmatched. CDR3 size: 13 residues. CDR3 in amino acids: CSVRTSGGDEQYF. CDR3 sequence (DNA): TGCAGCGTCAGGACTAGCGGGGGTGACGAGCAGTACTTC.

The rearrangement uses TRBV11-2 and TRBJ1-4; possible D gene TRBD1, 6 bases. In germline, CDR1 is SGHAT, CDR2 FQNNGV. The CDR3 totals 14 residues. The V end was cut by 6 bases, the J end by 8 bases, with 16 bases between. Here the CDR3 reads CASREARGGEKLFF. CDR3 sequence (DNA): TGTGCCAGCAGAGAAGCCCGGGGGGGCGAAAAACTGTTTTTT.

This chain uses TRBV6-1 with TRBJ2-3, with 8 nucleotides matching TRBD1. CDR3 length equals 17 residues. Germline CDR1 MNHNS, CDR2 SASEGT. V shed 3 bases, J shed 6 bases, and the junction held 14 bases outside the gene matches. As DNA, the CDR3 is TGTGCCAGCAGTGATACCCTGGGCAGGGGGCCTGGGGATACGCAGTATTTT. Translated: CASSDTLGRGPGDTQYF.

In its sample, this clone was seen once. The V gene is TRBV25-1, the J gene TRBJ1-5, with TRBD1 matching over 10 bases. Trimming took 6 bases from V and 11 from J; bases not matched to a gene: 4. CDR3 length equals 12 residues. Germline-derived CDR1 and CDR2 are MGHDK and SYGVNS. DNA for the CDR3: TGTGCCAGCAGGAGAGGACAGGGGGCCCAGCATTTT. Residues: CASRRGQGAQHF.

The chain has TRBV2 and TRBJ1-2; perhaps TRBD1 as D (6 bases). Trimming left V 6 bases short and J 4 bases short, with 18 bases between. Germline CDR1 is SNHLY and CDR2 is FYNNEI. The CDR3 consists of 15 residues. In nucleotides, the CDR3 is TGTGCCAGCAGACCCCCCAGGTCAGGGGTCTATGGCTACACCTTC. It is translated as CASRPPRSGVYGYTF.